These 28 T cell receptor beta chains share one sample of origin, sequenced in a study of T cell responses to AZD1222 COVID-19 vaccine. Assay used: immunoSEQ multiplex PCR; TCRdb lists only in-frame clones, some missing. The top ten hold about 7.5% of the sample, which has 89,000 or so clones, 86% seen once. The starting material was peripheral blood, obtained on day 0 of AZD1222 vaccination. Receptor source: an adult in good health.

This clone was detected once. The CDR3 DNA sequence: TGTGCCAGCTCACTACTTCAGGGGGAGGATCAGCCCCAGCATTTT. Translation: CASSLLQGEDQPQHF. V is TRBV18 and J is TRBJ1-5; TRBD1 agrees at 7 bases. V shed 4 bases and J 5 bases; nucleotides not matched to a gene: 8. The CDR3 contains 15 residues. Germline CDR1 KGHSH, CDR2 LQKENI. Using reference TRBV18 and TRBJ1-5 for the parts outside the CDR3, the full variable domain is NAGVMQNPRHLVRRRGQEARLRCSPMKGHSHVYWYRQLPEEGLKFMVYLQKENIIDESGMPKERFSAEFPKEGPSILRIQQVVRGDSAAYFCASSLLQGEDQPQHFGDGTRLSIL.

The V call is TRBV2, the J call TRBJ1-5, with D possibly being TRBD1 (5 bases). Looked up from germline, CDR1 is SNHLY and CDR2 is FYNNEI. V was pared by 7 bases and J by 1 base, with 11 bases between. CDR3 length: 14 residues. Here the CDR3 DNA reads TGTGCCAGCACCAAGACAGAGAGCAATCAGCCCCAGCATTTT. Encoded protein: CASTKTESNQPQHF.

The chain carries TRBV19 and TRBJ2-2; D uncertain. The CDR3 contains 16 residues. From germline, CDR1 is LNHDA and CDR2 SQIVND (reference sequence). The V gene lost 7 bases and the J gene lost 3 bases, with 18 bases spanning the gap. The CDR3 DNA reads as TGTGCCAGTACCACCACTAAGGGCATCTACACCGGGGAGCTGTTTTTT. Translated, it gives CASTTTKGIYTGELFF. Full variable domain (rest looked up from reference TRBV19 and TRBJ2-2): DGGITQSPKYLFRKEGQNVTLSCEQNLNHDAMYWYRQDPGQGLRLIYYSQIVNDFQKGDIAEGYSVSREKKESFPLTVTSAQKNPTAFYLCASTTTKGIYTGELFFGEGSRLTVL.

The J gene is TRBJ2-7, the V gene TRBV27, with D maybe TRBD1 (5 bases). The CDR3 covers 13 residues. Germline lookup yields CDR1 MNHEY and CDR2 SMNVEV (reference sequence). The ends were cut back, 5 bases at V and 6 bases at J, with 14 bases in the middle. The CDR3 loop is CASSPGQTGEQYF. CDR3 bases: TGTGCCAGCAGTCCCGGACAAACCGGCGAGCAGTACTTC.

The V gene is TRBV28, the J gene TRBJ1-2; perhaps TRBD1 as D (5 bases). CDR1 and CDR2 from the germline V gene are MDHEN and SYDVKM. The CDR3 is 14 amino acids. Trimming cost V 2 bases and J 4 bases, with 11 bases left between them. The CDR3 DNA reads TGTGCCAGCAGTTTAGGGGGGTTCATCTATGGCTACACCTTC. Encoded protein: CASSLGGFIYGYTF.

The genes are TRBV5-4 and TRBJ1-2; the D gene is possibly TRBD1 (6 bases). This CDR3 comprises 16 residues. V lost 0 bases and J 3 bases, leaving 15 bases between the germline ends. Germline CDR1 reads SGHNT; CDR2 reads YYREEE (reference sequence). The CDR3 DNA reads TGTGCCAGCAGCTTGGACCAGGGGTGGGTTGACTATGGCTACACCTTC. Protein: CASSLDQGWVDYGYTF.

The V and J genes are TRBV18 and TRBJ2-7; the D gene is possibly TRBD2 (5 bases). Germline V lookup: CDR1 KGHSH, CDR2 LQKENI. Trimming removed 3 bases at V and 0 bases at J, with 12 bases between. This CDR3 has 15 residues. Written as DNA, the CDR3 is TGTGCCAGCTCACCCCAAGGTGGGAGCTCCTACGAGCAGTACTTC. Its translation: CASSPQGGSSYEQYF.

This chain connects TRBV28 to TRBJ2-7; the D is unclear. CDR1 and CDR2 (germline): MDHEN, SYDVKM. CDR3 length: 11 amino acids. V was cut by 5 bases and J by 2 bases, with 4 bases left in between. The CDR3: CASSVTYEQYF. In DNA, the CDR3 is TGTGCCAGCAGTGTCACCTACGAGCAGTACTTC.

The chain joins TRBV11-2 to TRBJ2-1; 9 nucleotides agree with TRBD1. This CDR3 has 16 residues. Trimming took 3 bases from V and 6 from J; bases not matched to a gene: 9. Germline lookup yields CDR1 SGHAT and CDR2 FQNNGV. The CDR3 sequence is CASSFNSGQGTNEQFF. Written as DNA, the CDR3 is TGTGCCAGCAGCTTTAATTCCGGACAGGGGACCAATGAGCAGTTCTTC.

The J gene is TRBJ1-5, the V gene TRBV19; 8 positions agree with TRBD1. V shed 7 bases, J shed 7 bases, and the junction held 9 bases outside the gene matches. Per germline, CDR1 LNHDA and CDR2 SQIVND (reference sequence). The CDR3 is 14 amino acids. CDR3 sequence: CASNRQGSVQPQHF. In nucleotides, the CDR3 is TGTGCCAGTAATCGACAGGGGTCCGTCCAGCCCCAGCATTTT.

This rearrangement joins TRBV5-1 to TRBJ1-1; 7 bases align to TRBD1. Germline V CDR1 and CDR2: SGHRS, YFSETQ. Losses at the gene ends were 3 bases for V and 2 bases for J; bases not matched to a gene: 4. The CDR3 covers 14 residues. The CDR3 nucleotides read TGCGCCAGCAGCTCGGGACAGCCTAACACTGAAGCTTTCTTT. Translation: CASSSGQPNTEAFF.

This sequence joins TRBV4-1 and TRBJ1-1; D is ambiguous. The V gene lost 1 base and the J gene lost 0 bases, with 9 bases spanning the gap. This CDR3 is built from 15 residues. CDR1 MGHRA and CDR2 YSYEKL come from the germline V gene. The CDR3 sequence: CASSQGKGVNTEAFF. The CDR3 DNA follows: TGCGCCAGCAGCCAAGGAAAGGGTGTGAACACTGAAGCTTTCTTT.

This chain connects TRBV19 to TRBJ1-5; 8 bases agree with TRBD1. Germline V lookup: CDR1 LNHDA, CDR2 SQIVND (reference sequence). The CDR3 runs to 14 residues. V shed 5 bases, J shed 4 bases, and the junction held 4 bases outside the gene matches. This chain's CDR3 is CASSWTGSNQPQHF. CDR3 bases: TGTGCCAGTAGTTGGACAGGGTCGAATCAGCCCCAGCATTTT.

CDR3 region: CASSLDQGVQYF. The CDR3 DNA sequence: TGCGCCAGCAGCTTGGACCAGGGCGTGCAGTACTTC. V and J are TRBV5-1 and TRBJ2-7; D perhaps matches TRBD1 (5 bases). Trimming cost V 0 bases and J 9 bases, with 10 bases left between them. Germline V CDR1 and CDR2: SGHRS, YFSETQ. The CDR3 is made up of 12 amino acids.

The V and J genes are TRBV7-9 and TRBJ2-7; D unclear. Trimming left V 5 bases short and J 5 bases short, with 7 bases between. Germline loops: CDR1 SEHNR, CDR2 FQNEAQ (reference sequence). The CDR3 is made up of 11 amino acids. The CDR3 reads CASSPIHEQYF. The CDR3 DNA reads TGTGCCAGCAGCCCCATCCACGAGCAGTACTTC.

In DNA, the CDR3 is TGTGCCAGCTCACCGATTAGGGGATACTCCTACGAGCAGTACTTC. Its translation: CASSPIRGYSYEQYF. The chain is built from TRBV18 and TRBJ2-7; TRBD1 is a possible D gene (5 bases). Trimming removed 3 bases from V and 0 bases from J, with 12 bases in between. The germline V gene has CDR1 KGHSH and CDR2 LQKENI. This CDR3 comprises 15 residues.

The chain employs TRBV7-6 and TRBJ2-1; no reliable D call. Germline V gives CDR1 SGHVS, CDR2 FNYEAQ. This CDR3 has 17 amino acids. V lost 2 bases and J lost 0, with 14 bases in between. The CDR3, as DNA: TGTGCCAGCAGCTTATCCGCAGGATATAGCTCCTACAATGAGCAGTTCTTC. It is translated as CASSLSAGYSSYNEQFF.

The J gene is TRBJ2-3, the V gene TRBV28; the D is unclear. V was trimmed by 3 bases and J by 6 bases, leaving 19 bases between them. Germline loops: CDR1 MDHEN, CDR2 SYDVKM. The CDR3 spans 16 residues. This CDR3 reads CASSLVSSSAADTQYF. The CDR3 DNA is TGTGCCAGCAGTTTGGTTTCAAGCTCTGCGGCCGATACGCAGTATTTT.

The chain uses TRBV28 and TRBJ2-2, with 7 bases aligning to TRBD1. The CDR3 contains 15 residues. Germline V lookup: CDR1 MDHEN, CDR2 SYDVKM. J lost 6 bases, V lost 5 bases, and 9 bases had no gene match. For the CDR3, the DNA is TGTGCCAGCAGTACAGGGGCCCAGTCGCCCGGGGAGCTGTTTTTT. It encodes CASSTGAQSPGELFF. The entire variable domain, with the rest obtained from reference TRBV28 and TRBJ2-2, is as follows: DVKVTQSSRYLVKRTGEKVFLECVQDMDHENMFWYRQDPGLGLRLIYFSYDVKMKEKGDIPEGYSVSREKKERFSLILESASTNQTSMYLCASSTGAQSPGELFFGEGSRLTVL.

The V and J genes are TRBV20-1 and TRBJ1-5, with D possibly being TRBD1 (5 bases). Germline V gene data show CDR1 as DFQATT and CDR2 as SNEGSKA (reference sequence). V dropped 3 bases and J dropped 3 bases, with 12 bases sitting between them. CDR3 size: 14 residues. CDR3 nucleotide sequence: TGCAGTGCTAGTGGGGCCAGGGACAATCAGCCCCAGCATTTT. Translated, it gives CSASGARDNQPQHF.

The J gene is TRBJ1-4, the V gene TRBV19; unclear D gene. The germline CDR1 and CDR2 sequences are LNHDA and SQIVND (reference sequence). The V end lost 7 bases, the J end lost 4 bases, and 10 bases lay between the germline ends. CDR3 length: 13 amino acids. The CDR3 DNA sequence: TGTGCCAGTAAGCCCCACTATAATGAAAAACTGTTTTTT. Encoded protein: CASKPHYNEKLFF.

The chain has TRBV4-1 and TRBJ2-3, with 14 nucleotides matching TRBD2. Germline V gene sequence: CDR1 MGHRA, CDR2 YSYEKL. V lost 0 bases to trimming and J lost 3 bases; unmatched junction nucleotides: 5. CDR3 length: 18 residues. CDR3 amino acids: CASSQEGGTSGSTDTQYF. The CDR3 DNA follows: TGCGCCAGCAGCCAAGAGGGGGGGACTAGCGGGAGTACAGATACGCAGTATTTT.

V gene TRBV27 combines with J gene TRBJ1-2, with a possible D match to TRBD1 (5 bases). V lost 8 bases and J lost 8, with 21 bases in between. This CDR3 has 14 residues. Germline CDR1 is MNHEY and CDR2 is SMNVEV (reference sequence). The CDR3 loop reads CASRLQGAGGGYTF. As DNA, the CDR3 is TGTGCCAGCCGGCTGCAAGGGGCAGGAGGCGGCTACACCTTC.

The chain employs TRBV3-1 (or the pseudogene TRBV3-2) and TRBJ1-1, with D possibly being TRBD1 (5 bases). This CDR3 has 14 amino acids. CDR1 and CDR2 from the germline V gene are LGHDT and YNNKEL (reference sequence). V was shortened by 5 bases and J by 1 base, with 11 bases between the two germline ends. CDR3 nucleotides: TGTGCCAGCAGCTCGATCGACAGGAACACTGAAGCTTTCTTT. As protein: CASSSIDRNTEAFF.

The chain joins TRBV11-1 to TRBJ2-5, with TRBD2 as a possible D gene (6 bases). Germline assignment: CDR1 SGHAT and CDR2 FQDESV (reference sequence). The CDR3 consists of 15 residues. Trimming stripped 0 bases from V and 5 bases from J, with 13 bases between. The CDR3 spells CASSLAGKAGETQYF. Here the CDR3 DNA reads TGTGCCAGCAGCTTAGCGGGAAAAGCGGGCGAGACCCAGTACTTC. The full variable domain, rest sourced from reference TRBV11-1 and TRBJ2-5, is EAEVAQSPRYKITEKSQAVAFWCDPISGHATLYWYRQILGQGPELLVQFQDESVVDDSQLPKDRFSAERLKGVDSTLKIQPAELGDSAMYLCASSLAGKAGETQYFGPGTRLLVL.

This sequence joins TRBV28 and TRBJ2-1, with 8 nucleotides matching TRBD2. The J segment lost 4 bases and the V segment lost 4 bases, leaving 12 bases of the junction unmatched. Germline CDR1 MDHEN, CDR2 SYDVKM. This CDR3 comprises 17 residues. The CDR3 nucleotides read TGTGCCAGCAGTTCCGGGGGCGCGGGAGGAACATACAATGAGCAGTTCTTC. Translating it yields CASSSGGAGGTYNEQFF.

The DNA for the CDR3 is TGTGCCAGCAGGGCCAAGGGACCGCTTAATGAAAAACTGTTTTTT. Encoded protein: CASRAKGPLNEKLFF. This chain joins TRBV2 and TRBJ1-4, with a possible D match to TRBD1 (5 bases). The germline gives CDR1 SNHLY, CDR2 FYNNEI. Trimming removed 6 bases from V and 4 bases from J, with 15 bases in between. The CDR3 is 15 residues long.

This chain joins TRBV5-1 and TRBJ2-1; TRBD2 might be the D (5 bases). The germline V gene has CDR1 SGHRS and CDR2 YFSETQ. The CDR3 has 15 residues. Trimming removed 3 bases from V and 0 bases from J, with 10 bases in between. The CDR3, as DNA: TGCGCCAGCAGCTCTAGCAGGAGCTCCTACAATGAGCAGTTCTTC. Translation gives CASSSSRSSYNEQFF.